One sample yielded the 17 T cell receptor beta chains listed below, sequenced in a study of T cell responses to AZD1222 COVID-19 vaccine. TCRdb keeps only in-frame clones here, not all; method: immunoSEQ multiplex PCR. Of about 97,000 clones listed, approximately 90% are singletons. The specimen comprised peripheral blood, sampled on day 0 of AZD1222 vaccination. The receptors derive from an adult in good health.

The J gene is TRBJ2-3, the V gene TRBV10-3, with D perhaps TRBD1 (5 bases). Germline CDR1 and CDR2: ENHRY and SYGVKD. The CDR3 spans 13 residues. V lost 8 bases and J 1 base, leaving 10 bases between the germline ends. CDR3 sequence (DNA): TGTGCCATCGCCGTCAGGGGCACAGATACGCAGTATTTT. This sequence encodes CAIAVRGTDTQYF.

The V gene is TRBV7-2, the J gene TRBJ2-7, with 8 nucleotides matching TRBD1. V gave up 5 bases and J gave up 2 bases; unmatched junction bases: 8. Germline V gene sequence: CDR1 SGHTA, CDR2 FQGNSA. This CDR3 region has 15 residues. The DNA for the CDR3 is TGTGCCAGCAGCCACCCGGACAGGGCGCCCTACGAGCAGTACTTC. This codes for CASSHPDRAPYEQYF. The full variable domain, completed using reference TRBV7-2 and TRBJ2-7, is GAGVSQSPSNKVTEKGKDVELRCDPISGHTALYWYRQSLGQGLEFLIYFQGNSAPDKSGLPSDRFSAERTGGSVSTLTIQRTQQEDSAVYLCASSHPDRAPYEQYFGPGTRLTVT.

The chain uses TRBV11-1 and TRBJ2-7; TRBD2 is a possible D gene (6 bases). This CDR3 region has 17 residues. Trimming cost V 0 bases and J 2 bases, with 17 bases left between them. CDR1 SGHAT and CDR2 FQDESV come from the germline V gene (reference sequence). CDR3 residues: CASSLAAGTPGTYEQYF. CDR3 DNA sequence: TGTGCCAGCAGCTTAGCTGCTGGGACTCCCGGAACCTACGAGCAGTACTTC.

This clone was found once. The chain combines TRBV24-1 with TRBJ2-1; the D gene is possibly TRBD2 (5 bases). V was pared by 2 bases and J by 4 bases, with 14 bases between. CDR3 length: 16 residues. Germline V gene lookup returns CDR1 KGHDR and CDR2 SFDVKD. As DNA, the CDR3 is TGTGCCACCAGTGATTCGCTTCTAGCCGCGTACAATGAGCAGTTCTTC. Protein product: CATSDSLLAAYNEQFF.

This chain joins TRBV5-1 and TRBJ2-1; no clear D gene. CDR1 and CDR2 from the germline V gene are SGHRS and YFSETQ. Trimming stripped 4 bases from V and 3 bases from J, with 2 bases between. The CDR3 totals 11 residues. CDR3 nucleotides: TGCGCCAGCAGCGACTACAATGAGCAGTTCTTC. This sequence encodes CASSDYNEQFF. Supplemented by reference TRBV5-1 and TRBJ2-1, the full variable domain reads KAGVTQTPRYLIKTRGQQVTLSCSPISGHRSVSWYQQTPGQGLQFLFEYFSETQRNKGNFPGRFSGRQFSNSRSEMNVSTLELGDSALYLCASSDYNEQFFGPGTRLTVL.

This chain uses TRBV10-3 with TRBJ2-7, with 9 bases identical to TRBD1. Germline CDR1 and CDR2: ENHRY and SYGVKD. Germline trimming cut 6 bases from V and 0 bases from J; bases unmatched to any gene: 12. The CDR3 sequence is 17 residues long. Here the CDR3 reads CAISPHSGTGSSYEQYF. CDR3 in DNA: TGTGCCATCAGCCCACATTCCGGGACAGGGAGCTCCTACGAGCAGTACTTC.

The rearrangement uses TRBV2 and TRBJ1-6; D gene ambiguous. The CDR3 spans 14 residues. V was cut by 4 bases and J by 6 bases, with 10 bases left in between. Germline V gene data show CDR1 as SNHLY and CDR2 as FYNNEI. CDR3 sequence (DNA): TGTGCCAGCAGTGTGGCAGCCTCTAATTCACCCCTCCACTTT. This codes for CASSVAASNSPLHF.

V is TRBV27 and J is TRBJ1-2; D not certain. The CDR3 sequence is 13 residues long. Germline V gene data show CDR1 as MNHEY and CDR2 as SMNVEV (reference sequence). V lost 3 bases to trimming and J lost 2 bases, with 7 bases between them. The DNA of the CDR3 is TGTGCCAGCAGTTTGGCAAGGAACTATGGCTACACCTTC. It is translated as CASSLARNYGYTF.

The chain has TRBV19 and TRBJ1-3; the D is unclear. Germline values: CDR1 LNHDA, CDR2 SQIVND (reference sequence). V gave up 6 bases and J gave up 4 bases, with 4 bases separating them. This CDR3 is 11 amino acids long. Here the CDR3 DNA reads TGTGCCAGTAGCCCCGGAAACACCATATATTTT. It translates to CASSPGNTIYF.

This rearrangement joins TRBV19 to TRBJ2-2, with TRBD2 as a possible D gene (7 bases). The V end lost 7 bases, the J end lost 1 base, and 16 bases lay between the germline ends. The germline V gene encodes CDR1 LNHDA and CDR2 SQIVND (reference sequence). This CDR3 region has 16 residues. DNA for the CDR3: TGTGCCAGTAACTGGGGGGCTAGCGGGAACACCGGGGAGCTGTTTTTT. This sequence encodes CASNWGASGNTGELFF.

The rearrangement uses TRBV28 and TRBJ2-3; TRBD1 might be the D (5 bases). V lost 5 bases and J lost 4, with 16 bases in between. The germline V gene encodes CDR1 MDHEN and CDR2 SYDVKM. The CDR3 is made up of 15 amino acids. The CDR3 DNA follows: TGTGCCAGCAGTGACCGGTTAGGGGTACCAGATACGCAGTATTTT. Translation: CASSDRLGVPDTQYF.

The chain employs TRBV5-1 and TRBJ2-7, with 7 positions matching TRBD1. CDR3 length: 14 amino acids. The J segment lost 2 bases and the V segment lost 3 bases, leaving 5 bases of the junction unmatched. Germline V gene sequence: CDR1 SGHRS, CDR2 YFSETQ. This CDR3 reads CASSSTGATYEQYF. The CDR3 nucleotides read TGCGCCAGCAGCTCAACAGGGGCTACCTACGAGCAGTACTTC.

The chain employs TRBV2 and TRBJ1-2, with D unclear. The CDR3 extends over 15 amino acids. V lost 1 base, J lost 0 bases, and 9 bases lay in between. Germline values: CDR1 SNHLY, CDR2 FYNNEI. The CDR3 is CASSEEAAANYGYTF. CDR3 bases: TGTGCCAGCAGTGAAGAGGCGGCCGCTAACTATGGCTACACCTTC.

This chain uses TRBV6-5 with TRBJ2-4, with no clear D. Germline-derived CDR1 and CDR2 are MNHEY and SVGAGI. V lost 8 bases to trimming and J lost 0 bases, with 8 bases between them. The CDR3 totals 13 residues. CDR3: CASQPLAKNIQYF. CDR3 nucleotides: TGTGCCAGCCAGCCTCTAGCCAAAAACATTCAGTACTTC.

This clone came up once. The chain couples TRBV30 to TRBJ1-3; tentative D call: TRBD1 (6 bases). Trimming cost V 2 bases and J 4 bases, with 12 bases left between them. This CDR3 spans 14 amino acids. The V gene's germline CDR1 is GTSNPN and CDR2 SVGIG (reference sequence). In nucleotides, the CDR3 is TGTGCCTGGAGTTTGATGGGGACAGGAAACACCATATATTTT. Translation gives CAWSLMGTGNTIYF.

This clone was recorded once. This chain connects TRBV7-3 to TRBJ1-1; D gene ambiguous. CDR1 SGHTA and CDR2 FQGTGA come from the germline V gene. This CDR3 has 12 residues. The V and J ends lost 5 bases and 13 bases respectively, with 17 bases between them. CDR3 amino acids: CASSRMGMEVFF. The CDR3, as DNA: TGTGCCAGCAGCCGGATGGGGATGGAGGTTTTCTTT.

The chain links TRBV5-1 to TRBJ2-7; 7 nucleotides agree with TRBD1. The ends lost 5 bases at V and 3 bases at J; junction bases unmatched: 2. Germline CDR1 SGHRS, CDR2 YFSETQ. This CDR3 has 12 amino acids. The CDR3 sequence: CASRRDSYEQYF. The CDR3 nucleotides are TGCGCCAGCAGGAGGGACAGCTACGAGCAGTACTTC.